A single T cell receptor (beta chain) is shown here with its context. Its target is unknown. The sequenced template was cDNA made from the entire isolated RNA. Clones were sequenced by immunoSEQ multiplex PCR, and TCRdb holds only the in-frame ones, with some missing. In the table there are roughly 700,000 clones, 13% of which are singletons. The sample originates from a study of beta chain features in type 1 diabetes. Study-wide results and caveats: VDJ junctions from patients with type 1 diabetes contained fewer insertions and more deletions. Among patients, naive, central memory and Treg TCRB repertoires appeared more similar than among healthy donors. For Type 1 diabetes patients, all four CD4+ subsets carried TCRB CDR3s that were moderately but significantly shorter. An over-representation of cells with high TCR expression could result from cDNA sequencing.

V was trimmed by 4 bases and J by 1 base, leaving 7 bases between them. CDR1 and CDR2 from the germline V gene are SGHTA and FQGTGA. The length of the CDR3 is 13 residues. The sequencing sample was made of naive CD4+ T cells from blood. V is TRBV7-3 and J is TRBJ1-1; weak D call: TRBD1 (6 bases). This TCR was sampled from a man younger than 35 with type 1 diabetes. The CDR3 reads CASSYRENTEAFF. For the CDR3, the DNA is TGTGCCAGCAGCTACAGGGAGAACACTGAAGCTTTCTTT.